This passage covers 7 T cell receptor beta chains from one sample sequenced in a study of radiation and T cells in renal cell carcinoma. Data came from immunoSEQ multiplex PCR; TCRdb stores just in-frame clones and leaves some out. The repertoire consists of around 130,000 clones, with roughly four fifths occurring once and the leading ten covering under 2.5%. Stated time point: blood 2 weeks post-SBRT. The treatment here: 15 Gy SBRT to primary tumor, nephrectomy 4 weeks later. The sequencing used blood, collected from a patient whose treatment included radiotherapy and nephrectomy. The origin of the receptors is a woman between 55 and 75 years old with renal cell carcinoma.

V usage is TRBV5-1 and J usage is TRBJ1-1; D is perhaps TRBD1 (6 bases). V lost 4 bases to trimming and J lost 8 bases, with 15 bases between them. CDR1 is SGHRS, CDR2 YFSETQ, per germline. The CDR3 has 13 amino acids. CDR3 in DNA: TGCGCCAGCAGCGCCAGCTGGGGGCAGGAAGCTTTCTTT. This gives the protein CASSASWGQEAFF.

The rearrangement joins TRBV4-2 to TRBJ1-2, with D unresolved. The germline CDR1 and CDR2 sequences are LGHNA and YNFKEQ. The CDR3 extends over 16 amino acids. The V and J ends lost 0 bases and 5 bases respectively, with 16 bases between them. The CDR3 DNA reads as TGTGCCAGCAGCCAAGAGAGGCAGCGAGGCGGGTATGGCTACACCTTC. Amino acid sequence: CASSQERQRGGYGYTF.

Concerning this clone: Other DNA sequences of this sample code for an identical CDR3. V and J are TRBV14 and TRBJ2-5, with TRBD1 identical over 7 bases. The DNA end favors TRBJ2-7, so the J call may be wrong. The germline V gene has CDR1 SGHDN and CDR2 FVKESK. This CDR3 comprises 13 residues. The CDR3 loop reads CASSSGQTYEQYF. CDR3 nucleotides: TGTGCCAGCAGTTCGGGACAGACCTACGAGCAGTACTTC.

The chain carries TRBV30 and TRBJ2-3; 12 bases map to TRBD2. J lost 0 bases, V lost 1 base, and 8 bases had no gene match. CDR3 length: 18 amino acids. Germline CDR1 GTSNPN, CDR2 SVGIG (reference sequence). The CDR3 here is CAWSAGLAGGLSTDTQYF. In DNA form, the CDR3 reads TGTGCCTGGAGTGCGGGGCTAGCGGGAGGGTTGAGCACAGATACGCAGTATTTT.

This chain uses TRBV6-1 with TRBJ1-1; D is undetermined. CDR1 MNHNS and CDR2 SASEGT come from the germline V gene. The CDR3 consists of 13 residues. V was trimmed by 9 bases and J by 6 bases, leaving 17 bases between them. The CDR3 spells CASRFPVPPEAFF. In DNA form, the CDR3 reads TGTGCCAGTCGGTTCCCCGTACCACCTGAAGCTTTCTTT.

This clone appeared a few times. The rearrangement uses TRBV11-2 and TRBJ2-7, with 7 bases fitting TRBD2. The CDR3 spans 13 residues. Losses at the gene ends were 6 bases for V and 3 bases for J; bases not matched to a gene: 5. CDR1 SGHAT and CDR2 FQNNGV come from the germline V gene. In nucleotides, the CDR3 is TGTGCCAGCAGTCCCGGGACTAACTACGAGCAGTACTTC. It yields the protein CASSPGTNYEQYF.

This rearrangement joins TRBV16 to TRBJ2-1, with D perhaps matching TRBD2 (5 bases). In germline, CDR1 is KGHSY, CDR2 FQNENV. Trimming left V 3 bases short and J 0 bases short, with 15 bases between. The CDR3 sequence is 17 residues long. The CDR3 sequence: CASSQYNIGSSYNEQFF. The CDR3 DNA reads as TGTGCCAGCAGCCAGTACAATATAGGGAGCTCCTACAATGAGCAGTTCTTC.